This section outlines one TCR beta chain sequence together with its context. What it binds is unknown. The sample originates from a study of CD8+ T cells in alopecia areata. Findings of the study overall: There were also resident alphabeta T cells of normal skin sequenced in scalp samples. Researchers reported that TCR sharing among patients proved less clear than in mice, possibly HLA-linked. The study found higher clonality in lesional than normal scalp, especially in alopecia totalis/universalis.

As the sequencing template, cDNA was produced by extracting RNA and reverse transcribing it. The repertoire was sequenced with immunoSEQ multiplex PCR; TCRdb's copy has only in-frame clones and lacks some. There are over 14,000 clones in the sample; around three fifths occur only once, and roughly 3.9% lies in the top ten. CD4+ cells underwent sorting into CD25+CD127- cells for a few patients. Sorting separated CD4+ and CD8+ T cells out of PBMCs. The CDR3 sequence is 16 residues long. In germline, CDR1 is MGHRA, CDR2 YSYEKL. V was cut by 0 bases and J by 2 bases, with 8 bases left in between. This receptor was taken from a human donor with alopecia areata. Source material: CD4+ Tregs sorted from blood. The rearrangement joins TRBV4-1 to TRBJ2-6; TRBD1 is a possible D gene (5 bases). The CDR3 spells CASSQDRGAGANVLTF. As DNA, the CDR3 is TGCGCCAGCAGCCAAGATAGGGGCGCTGGGGCCAACGTCCTGACTTTC.